This entry describes one T cell receptor (beta chain). The antigen is not known. The entry originates in a study of identical twins. Study results and limitations: Modeled out-of-frame TCR alpha sharing in monozygotic twins fell below observed levels. It was possible that invariant MAIT and iNKT cells partly confounded the zero-insertion analyses.

TCRdb fed the 5' RACE reads into MiXCR, producing one record per CDR3 protein. This sample has roughly 470,000 distinct CDR3 sequences; around an eighth occur once, and the top ten carry about 1%. Another study also made use of these data, one on yellow fever vaccine responses in identical twins. Turning to that study: Twins reportedly had a vaccine T cell response that seemed partly convergent, partly personalized.

This sequence originates from a woman aged 18 to 35 in good health. The sample comprised CD4+ T cells sorted from blood.

The CDR3 DNA reads TGCAGCGTTGGGAGGGACAGGGGGTACTACGAGCAGTACTTC. Translated, it gives CSVGRDRGYYEQYF. The chain combines TRBV29-1 with TRBJ2-7, with TRBD1 identical over 11 bases. With V trimmed by 4 bases and J by 3 bases, 5 bases remained unmatched. Germline CDR1 and CDR2: SQVTM and ANQGSEA. The CDR3 is 14 amino acids.